This entry lists 11 T cell receptor beta chains sequenced from one sample in a study of blood T cell repertoires in COVID-19. Only in-frame clones appear in the TCRdb table, and some are missing; sequencing was by immunoSEQ multiplex PCR. The sample consists of tens of thousands of clones, about 82% of them appearing once. Sequencing was done on a sample of peripheral blood. These receptors were obtained from a woman older than 75 in a cohort sampled during active or convalescent COVID-19.

This chain uses TRBV19 with TRBJ2-7; weak D call: TRBD1 (6 bases). Germline V gene sequence: CDR1 LNHDA, CDR2 SQIVND (reference sequence). The CDR3 runs to 19 residues. The V gene lost 3 bases and the J gene lost 4 bases, with 28 bases spanning the gap. The CDR3 reads CASSIRVGSDSQKFYEQYV. The CDR3 coding sequence is TGTGCCAGTAGTATTCGGGTAGGTTCGGACAGCCAGAAATTTTACGAGCAGTACGTC.

The chain recombines TRBV6-4 with TRBJ2-7; 7 bases are a match to TRBD1. The germline V gene encodes CDR1 MRHNA and CDR2 SNTAGT. The trim removed 2 bases at V and 4 bases at J, leaving 5 bases unmatched. CDR3 length: 14 amino acids. DNA for the CDR3: TGTGCCAGCAGTGACCGACAGGGTTTGTACGAGCAGTACGTC. Translated, it gives CASSDRQGLYEQYV.

The chain uses TRBV11-3 and TRBJ2-3, with 9 bases identical to TRBD1. CDR1 is SGHNT and CDR2 is YENEEA in the germline V gene. The ends lost 5 bases at V and 3 bases at J; junction bases unmatched: 6. This CDR3 is 15 amino acids long. The CDR3 nucleotides read TGTGCCAGCAGCCCAGGACAGGGGAAAACAGATACGCAGTATTTT. It encodes CASSPGQGKTDTQYF.

V is TRBV27 and J is TRBJ2-7, with 9 bases fitting TRBD1. V dropped 10 bases and J dropped 6; count of bases not matched to a gene: 10. In germline, CDR1 is MNHEY, CDR2 SMNVEV (reference sequence). The CDR3 has 13 amino acids. CDR3 protein: CATLGQGRAEQYF. The CDR3 DNA sequence: TGTGCCACCCTGGGACAGGGAAGAGCCGAGCAGTACTTC.

The chain links TRBV5-8 to TRBJ1-5; perhaps TRBD1 as D (6 bases). The V gene lost 0 bases and the J gene lost 4 bases, with 11 bases spanning the gap. The germline V gene has CDR1 SGHTS and CDR2 YDEGEE. CDR3 length: 15 amino acids. The CDR3 loop reads CASSLVLGANQPQHF. CDR3 DNA: TGTGCCAGCAGCTTGGTATTGGGGGCGAATCAGCCCCAGCATTTT.

The chain joins TRBV7-6 to TRBJ1-1, with 9 bases matching TRBD1. With V trimmed by 1 base and J by 0 bases, 3 bases remained unmatched. The CDR3 contains 16 residues. Germline assignment: CDR1 SGHVS and CDR2 FNYEAQ. The CDR3 loop reads CASSLGQGGLNTEAFF. In DNA, the CDR3 is TGTGCCAGCAGCTTAGGACAGGGGGGGCTGAACACTGAAGCTTTCTTT.

The V and J genes are TRBV7-2 and TRBJ2-1, with TRBD2 identical over 8 bases. Trimming cost V 5 bases and J 5 bases; bases outside gene matches: 8. From germline, CDR1 is SGHTA and CDR2 FQGNSA. This CDR3 comprises 15 residues. This chain's CDR3 is CASSARSGSHNEQFF. The CDR3 DNA reads as TGTGCCAGCAGCGCAAGGAGCGGGAGTCACAATGAGCAGTTCTTC.

The chain recombines TRBV6-4 with TRBJ2-3; 9 bases map to TRBD2. V gave up 8 bases and J gave up 6 bases; unmatched junction bases: 12. Per the germline V gene, CDR1 is MRHNA and CDR2 is SNTAGT. This CDR3 has 15 residues. The CDR3 coding sequence is TGTGCCAGCTCCCTAGAAGCGGGAGGAGCCGATACGCAGTATTTT. Translated: CASSLEAGGADTQYF.

The rearrangement uses TRBV2 and TRBJ1-1; D is perhaps TRBD1 (5 bases). Between the trimmed V and J ends, which lost 9 bases and 1 base, there was a span of 9 bases. The germline V gene has CDR1 SNHLY and CDR2 FYNNEI. The CDR3 has 12 residues. CDR3 nucleotides: TGTGCCAGTCAAACAGGGAACACTGAAGCTTTCTTT. Translating it yields CASQTGNTEAFF.

The chain has TRBV9 and TRBJ1-1; 8 bases map to TRBD1. Losses at the gene ends were 3 bases for V and 0 bases for J; bases not matched to a gene: 10. This CDR3 comprises 17 residues. Germline lookup yields CDR1 SGDLS and CDR2 YYNGEE. The CDR3 spells CASSAGTGTSLNTEAFF. The CDR3, as DNA: TGTGCCAGCAGCGCGGGGACAGGCACATCTTTGAACACTGAAGCTTTCTTT.

The chain is built from TRBV7-2 and TRBJ1-5, with D hard to call. V dropped 3 bases and J dropped 4 bases, with 13 bases sitting between them. CDR3 size: 15 residues. The germline V gene has CDR1 SGHTA and CDR2 FQGNSA. CDR3 protein: CASSFSAAANQPQHF. CDR3 DNA: TGTGCCAGCAGCTTTTCAGCGGCAGCTAATCAGCCCCAGCATTTT.